Detailed here is one TCR beta chain. The data were obtained in a study of blood T cell repertoires in COVID-19. Germline CDR1 MGHRA, CDR2 YSYEKL. There are 18 residues in the CDR3. The ends lost 0 bases at V and 3 bases at J; junction bases unmatched: 5. Profiled with immunoSEQ multiplex PCR; TCRdb holds only in-frame clones, not every one. The sample consists of fewer than 300,000 clones, approximately 90% of them appearing once. The chain joins TRBV4-1 to TRBJ1-6, with 10 bases matching TRBD1. Sequencing was done on a sample of PBMCs or T cells enriched from blood (not recorded which). This receptor was obtained from a woman in her twenties or thirties who had recovered from COVID-19. DNA for the CDR3: TGCGCCAGCAGCCAAGAAGGTGACAGGGGGCTCTATAATTCACCCCTCCACTTT. This sequence encodes CASSQEGDRGLYNSPLHF.